Listed below are T cell receptor beta chains from one sample, sequenced in a study of blood T cell repertoires in COVID-19. The protocol was immunoSEQ multiplex PCR, while the TCRdb copy is restricted to in-frame clones and leaves out a portion. This table has approximately 80,000 clones, 88% appearing once. The specimen sequenced was peripheral blood. Receptor source: a human donor in a cohort sampled during active COVID-19. Each CDR3 is given with its conserved first and last residue. D genes are given only for firm matches. Size tells how often a clone was seen (once, few, many) or the class of an expanded clone, and some rows leave it out.

NA NA TRBJ1-1 TRBV4-1 TGCGCCAGCAGCCAACCCCCTGGGGTGGGGAGGACTGAAGCTTTCTTT CASSQPPGVGRTEAFF
NA NA TRBJ2-5 TRBV7-7 TGTGCCAGCAGCTCCGGACTAGGGGGAGGCCAAGAGACCCAGTACTTC CASSSGLGGGQETQYF
once TRBD1 TRBJ2-2 TRBV5-6 TGTGCCAGCAGCTGGGCGACAGGGGGCAGCACCGGGGAGCTGTTTTTT CASSWATGGSTGELFF
NA NA TRBJ2-3 TRBV7-2 TGTGCCAGCAGCCTAAGGACAGAATACACAGATACGCAGTATTTT CASSLRTEYTDTQYF
NA TRBD2 TRBJ2-1 TRBV29-1 TGCAGCGTTGCCAGCGGGAGTTACAATGAGCAGTTCTTC CSVASGSYNEQFF
NA TRBD1 TRBJ1-4 TRBV12-3/TRBV12-4 TGTGCCAGCACCCCGGACAGGGAAGAACTGTTTTTT CASTPDREELFF
NA TRBD1 TRBJ2-2 TRBV5-6 TGTGCCAGCAGCTTAGGTGACAGGGGTAACACCGGGGAGCTGTTTTTT CASSLGDRGNTGELFF
NA NA TRBJ2-2 TRBV28 TGTGCCAGCCAAATTGACAGAAACACCGGGGAGCTGTTTTTT CASQIDRNTGELFF
NA TRBD1 TRBJ2-1 TRBV3-1/TRBV3-2 TGTGCCAGCAGCCTTAGGACAGGGTACAATGAGCAGTTCTTC CASSLRTGYNEQFF
NA NA TRBJ2-7 TRBV18 TGTGCCAGCTCATACGGGGGAAACGAGCAGTACTTC CASSYGGNEQYF
NA TRBD2 TRBJ2-5 TRBV4-2 TGTGCCAGCAGCCACTCTAGCGGGTCACAAGAGACCCAGTACTTC CASSHSSGSQETQYF
NA TRBD1 TRBJ2-1 TRBV14 TGTGCCAGCAGCCAAGTCATGGGACAGGGGGCTTACAATGAGCAGTTCTTC CASSQVMGQGAYNEQFF
once NA TRBJ2-5 TRBV3-1/TRBV3-2 TGTGCCAGCAGCCAAGCCCTAACTAGCAGCGGAGTAGAGACCCAGTACTTC CASSQALTSSGVETQYF
NA NA TRBJ2-3 TRBV5-1 TGCGCCAGCAGAGGGGAAGATACGCAGTATTTT CASRGEDTQYF
NA NA TRBJ2-4 TRBV5-1 TGCGCCAGCAGCTTTGGGGGGGCCGAGGAAAACATTCAGTACTTC CASSFGGAEENIQYF
NA TRBD1 TRBJ1-5 TRBV19 TGTGCCAGTAGTACAGACAGGGGCTATAGCAATCAGCCCCAGCATTTT CASSTDRGYSNQPQHF
NA NA TRBJ1-1 TRBV5-1 TGCGCCAGCAGCTTGGATCCCGGGAACACTGAAGCTTTCTTT CASSLDPGNTEAFF
NA NA TRBJ2-5 TRBV30 TGTGCCTGGAGTGTACTGGCGATGGGCCGTGGTGGTCAGTACTTC CAWSVLAMGRGGQYF
NA NA TRBJ2-1 TRBV27 TGTGCCAGCACAAACCCCCAGGCTGGATACAATGAGCAGTTCTTC CASTNPQAGYNEQFF